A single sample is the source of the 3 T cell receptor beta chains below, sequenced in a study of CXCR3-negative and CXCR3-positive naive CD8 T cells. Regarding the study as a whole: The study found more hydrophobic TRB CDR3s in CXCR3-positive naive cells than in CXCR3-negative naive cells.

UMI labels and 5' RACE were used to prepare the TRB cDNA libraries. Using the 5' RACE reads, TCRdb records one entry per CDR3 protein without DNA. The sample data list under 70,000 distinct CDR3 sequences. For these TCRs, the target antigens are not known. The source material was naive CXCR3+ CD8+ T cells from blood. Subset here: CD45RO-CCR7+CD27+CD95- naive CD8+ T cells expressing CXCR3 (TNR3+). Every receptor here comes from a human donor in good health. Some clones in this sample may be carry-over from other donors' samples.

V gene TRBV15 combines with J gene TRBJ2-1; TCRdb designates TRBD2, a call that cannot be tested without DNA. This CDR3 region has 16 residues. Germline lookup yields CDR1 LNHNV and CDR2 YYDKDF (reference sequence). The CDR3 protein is CATSVIPALSYNEQFF.

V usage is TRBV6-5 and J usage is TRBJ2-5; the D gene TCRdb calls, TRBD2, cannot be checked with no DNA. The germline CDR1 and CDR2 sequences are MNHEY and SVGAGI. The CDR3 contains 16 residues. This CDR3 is CASRAGTRIVQETQYF.

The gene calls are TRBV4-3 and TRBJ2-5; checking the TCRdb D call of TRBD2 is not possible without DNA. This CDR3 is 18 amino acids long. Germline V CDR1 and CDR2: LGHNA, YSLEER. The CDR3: CASSRRLIAEMLQETQYF.